This entry lists 10 T cell receptor beta chains sequenced from one sample in a study of T cells in Graves' hyperthyroidism and ophthalmopathy. The investigators amplified TCR beta CDR3 regions from RNA transcripts. When the TCR CDR3 underwent first-round RT-PCR, the HTBI primer set was used. Using its own MiXCR run on the multiplex PCR reads, TCRdb lists one record per CDR3 protein. The sample lists about 720,000 distinct CDR3 sequences; roughly 20% were seen once. Material for sequencing was blood. These receptors came from a woman aged 45-59 years with Graves' hyperthyroidism that later progressed to Graves' ophthalmopathy.

There are a few counts of this clonotype. The rearrangement joins TRBV7-6 to TRBJ1-3; D remains unclear. This CDR3 is 16 amino acids long. Germline V gene sequence: CDR1 SGHVS, CDR2 FNYEAQ. V was clipped by 4 bases and J by 0 bases, with 13 bases between them. In DNA form, the CDR3 reads TGTGCCAGCAGCTCCTATGGGTCGTCCTCTGGAAACACCATATATTTT. Its translation is CASSSYGSSSGNTIYF.

This clonotype was seen a single time. Given a much more abundant clone one base away, this may be a read error. Here the CDR3 omits its conserved ending phenylalanine or tryptophan, so a read error is the likely source. The rearrangement links TRBV5-1 to TRBJ2-7, with 8 bases fitting TRBD1. The CDR3 contains 15 residues. V shed 4 bases, J shed 3 bases, and the junction held 9 bases outside the gene matches. Looked up from germline, CDR1 is SGHRS and CDR2 is YFSETQ. This CDR3 is CASSKGQDVLYEQYL. The CDR3 bases are TGCGCCAGCAGCAAGGGACAGGACGTTCTCTACGAGCAGTACCTC.

The table lists this clonotype with a count of one. Germline is not matched at one junction end, which may reflect a read error. This chain connects TRBV7-9 to TRBJ1-1, with TRBD1 identical over 7 bases. CDR3 length: 13 amino acids. Germline CDR1 reads SEHNR; CDR2 reads FQNEAQ (reference sequence). The CDR3 is CASSSRGNAEAFF. CDR3 sequence (DNA): TGTGCCAGCAGCTCCAGGGGGAACGCTGAAGCTTTCTTT.

This clonotype occurred many times. This rearrangement joins TRBV20-1 to TRBJ1-2; D gene unclear. Germline CDR1 is DFQATT and CDR2 is SNEGSKA (reference sequence). V shed 3 bases and J shed 4 bases, with 15 bases lying between them. There are 14 residues in the CDR3. The CDR3 nucleotides are TGCAGTGCTAGTTATCCGGACGGCCCCTATGGCTACACCTTC. Translating it yields CSASYPDGPYGYTF.

This clonotype appeared a few times. This chain joins TRBV5-1 and TRBJ2-2; weak D call: TRBD1 (5 bases). Germline-derived CDR1 and CDR2 are SGHRS and YFSETQ. V was cut by 6 bases and J by 2 bases, with 14 bases left in between. CDR3 length: 15 residues. CDR3 nucleotides: TGCGCCAGCATTCAAGGGGCGCAAAACACCGGGGAGCTGTTTTTT. Its translation: CASIQGAQNTGELFF.

This clonotype appeared many times. V is TRBV27 and J is TRBJ2-1; TRBD2 agrees at 16 bases. V shed 4 bases, J shed 5 bases, and the junction held 5 bases outside the gene matches. The CDR3 consists of 17 residues. Germline CDR1 and CDR2: MNHEY and SMNVEV (reference sequence). CDR3 sequence: CASSSLGLAGGHNEQFF. In DNA form, the CDR3 reads TGTGCCAGCAGTTCCCTGGGACTAGCGGGGGGGCACAATGAGCAGTTCTTC.

This clonotype turned up a few times. The chain links TRBV7-6 to TRBJ2-3; 7 bases map to TRBD1. This CDR3 has 15 residues. Germline V CDR1 and CDR2: SGHVS, FNYEAQ. Trimming took 3 bases from V and 6 from J; bases not matched to a gene: 9. The CDR3: CASSFSPTGSDTQYF. CDR3 DNA: TGTGCCAGCAGCTTTTCCCCGACAGGGAGCGATACGCAGTATTTT.

Worth noting for this clonotype: A read error may be the cause here, since a much bigger clone is one base away. Without the conserved terminal phenylalanine or tryptophan, this CDR3 likely stems from a read error. The rearrangement links TRBV20-1 to TRBJ2-5; 7 bases agree with TRBD2. V shed 0 bases and J 4 bases; nucleotides not matched to a gene: 2. Germline V gene sequence: CDR1 DFQATT, CDR2 SNEGSKA (reference sequence). The length of the CDR3 is 13 residues. The CDR3 coding sequence is TGCAGTGCTAGAGACCGGGGGGTAGAGACCCAGTACCTC. Protein: CSARDRGVETQYL.

This clonotype was detected a few times. The chain joins TRBV19 to TRBJ2-7; D possibly matches TRBD1 or TRBD2 (5 bases each). This CDR3 is 16 amino acids long. Germline V CDR1 and CDR2: LNHDA, SQIVND (reference sequence). Deletions cut 1 base from V and 0 bases from J, with 13 bases between. CDR3 sequence: CASSIGTAGSSYEQYF. The CDR3 DNA reads as TGTGCCAGTAGTATAGGAACGGCAGGGAGCTCCTACGAGCAGTACTTC. Complete variable domain (other parts from reference TRBV19 and TRBJ2-7): DGGITQSPKYLFRKEGQNVTLSCEQNLNHDAMYWYRQDPGQGLRLIYYSQIVNDFQKGDIAEGYSVSREKKESFPLTVTSAQKNPTAFYLCASSIGTAGSSYEQYFGPGTRLTVT.

This clonotype was observed at least ten times. The V and J genes are TRBV6-2 or TRBV6-3 and TRBJ2-3, with D tentatively TRBD1 or TRBD2 (5 bases each). Trimming pared 6 bases from V and 8 bases from J, leaving 24 bases between. Germline-derived CDR1 and CDR2 are MNHEY and SVGEGT. The CDR3 is 16 residues long. DNA for the CDR3: TGTGCCAGCAGGTCCCTTCGGGGCGAGAAGTCTCTTACGCAGTATTTT. This codes for CASRSLRGEKSLTQYF.